Sequencing of this T cell receptor (beta chain) was carried out in a study of cytomegalovirus exposure and HLA in healthy donors. Study summary: Membership in the Caucasian-associated ancestry cluster was found for around 85% of approximately 400 genotyped donors. General observations from the study: Reports showed the classifier diagnosing cytomegalovirus status with high specificity and sensitivity. Segments of the TCR beta V type were, in most cases, productive about 87% or about 30% of the time in an earlier analysis.

For this clone: What it binds is unknown.

This CDR3 is built from 15 residues. V was trimmed by 8 bases and J by 5 bases, leaving 18 bases between them. Germline CDR1 MDHEN, CDR2 SYDVKM. PCR amplification relied on 60 Vbeta primers (plus 13 Jbeta primers). Data came from immunoSEQ multiplex PCR; TCRdb stores just in-frame clones and leaves some out. The sample consists of roughly 220,000 clones, roughly 70% of them appearing once. Sequenced material: PBMCs. The receptor's source is a middle-aged man in good health and CMV-seropositive. The V call is TRBV28, the J call TRBJ1-4, with a possible D match to TRBD1 (6 bases). The CDR3 DNA reads TGTGCCAGCGGGGGCAAGAGTCCCTTAAATGAAAAACTGTTTTTT. This translates into CASGGKSPLNEKLFF.